This entry features one T cell receptor (beta chain) sequence. The data were obtained in a study of blood T cell repertoires in COVID-19. Study-wide context: Acute-phase and convalescent COVID-19 samples originated in the United States, Italy and Spain. T cells, B-cell-depleted T cells, or PBMCs supplied cDNA or gDNA.

Clones were read by immunoSEQ multiplex PCR, and TCRdb kept only the in-frame ones, dropping some. Among some 160,000 clones listed, around 81% were seen once. The sequence was collected from a man aged 65-85 years who had recovered from COVID-19. Sample: peripheral blood.

The CDR3 here is CASSAQGPGLAGGKDGELFF. As DNA, the CDR3 is TGCGCCAGCAGTGCTCAGGGGCCTGGGCTAGCGGGAGGGAAGGACGGGGAGCTGTTTTTT. The chain employs TRBV10-2 and TRBJ2-2; TRBD2 aligns across 12 bases. The V gene's germline CDR1 is WSHSY and CDR2 SAAADI. The V and J ends lost 4 bases and 7 bases, in that order; junction bases with no gene match: 19. The CDR3 extends over 20 amino acids.